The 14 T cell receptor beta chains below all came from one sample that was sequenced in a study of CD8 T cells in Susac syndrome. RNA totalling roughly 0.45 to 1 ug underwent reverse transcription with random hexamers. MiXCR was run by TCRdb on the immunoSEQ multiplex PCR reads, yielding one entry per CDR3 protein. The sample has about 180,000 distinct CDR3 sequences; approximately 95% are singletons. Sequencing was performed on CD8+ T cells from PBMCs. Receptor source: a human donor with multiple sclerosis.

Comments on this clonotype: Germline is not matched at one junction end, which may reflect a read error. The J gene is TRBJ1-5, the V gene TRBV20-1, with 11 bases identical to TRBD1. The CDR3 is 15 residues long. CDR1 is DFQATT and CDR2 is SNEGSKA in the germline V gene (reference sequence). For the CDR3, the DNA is TGCAGTGCTAGAGACCGGACAGGGGGCAAACAGCCCCAGCATTTT. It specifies CSARDRTGGKQPQHF.

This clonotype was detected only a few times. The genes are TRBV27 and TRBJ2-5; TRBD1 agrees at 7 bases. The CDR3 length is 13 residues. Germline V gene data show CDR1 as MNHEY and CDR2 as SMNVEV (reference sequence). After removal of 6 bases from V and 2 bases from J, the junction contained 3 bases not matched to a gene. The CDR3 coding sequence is TGTGCCAGCAGCCGGGGACAGCAAGAGACCCAGTACTTC. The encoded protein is CASSRGQQETQYF.

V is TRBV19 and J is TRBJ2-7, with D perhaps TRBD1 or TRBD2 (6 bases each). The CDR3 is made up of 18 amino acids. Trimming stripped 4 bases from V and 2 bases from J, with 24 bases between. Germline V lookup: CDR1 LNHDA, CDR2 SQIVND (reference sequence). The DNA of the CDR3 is TGTGCCAGTAGTACCCTACCAGGGGACTCCTCCACTACCTACGAGCAGTACTTC. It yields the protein CASSTLPGDSSTTYEQYF.

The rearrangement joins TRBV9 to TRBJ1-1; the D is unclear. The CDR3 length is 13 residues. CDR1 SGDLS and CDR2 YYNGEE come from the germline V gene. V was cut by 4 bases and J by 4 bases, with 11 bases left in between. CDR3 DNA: TGTGCCAGCAGCCCGGTCTTAAGCACTGAAGCTTTCTTT. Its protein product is CASSPVLSTEAFF.

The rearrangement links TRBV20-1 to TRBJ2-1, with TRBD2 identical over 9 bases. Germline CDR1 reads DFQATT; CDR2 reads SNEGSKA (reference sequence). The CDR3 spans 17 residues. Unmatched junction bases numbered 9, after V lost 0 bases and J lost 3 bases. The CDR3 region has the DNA TGCAGTGCTAGAGATTCCCTAGCGGGACCTATCTACAATGAGCAGTTCTTC. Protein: CSARDSLAGPIYNEQFF.

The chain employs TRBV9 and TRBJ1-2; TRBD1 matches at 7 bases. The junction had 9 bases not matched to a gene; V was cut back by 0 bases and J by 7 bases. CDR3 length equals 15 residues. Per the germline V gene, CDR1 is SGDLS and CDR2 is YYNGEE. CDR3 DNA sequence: TGTGCCAGCAGCGTAGAGGGACAGATCTTCTCTGGCTACACCTTC. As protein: CASSVEGQIFSGYTF.

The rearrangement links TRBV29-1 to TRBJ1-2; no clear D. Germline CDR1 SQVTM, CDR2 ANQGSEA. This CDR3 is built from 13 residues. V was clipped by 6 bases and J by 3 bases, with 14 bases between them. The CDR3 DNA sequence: TGCAGCGTACCAGGAACATATCACTATGGCTACACCTTC. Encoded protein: CSVPGTYHYGYTF.

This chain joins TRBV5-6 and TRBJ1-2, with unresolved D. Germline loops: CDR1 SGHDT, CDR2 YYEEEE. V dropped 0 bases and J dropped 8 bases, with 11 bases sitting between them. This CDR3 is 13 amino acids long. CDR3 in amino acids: CASSLEGQVGYTF. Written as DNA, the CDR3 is TGTGCCAGCAGCTTGGAGGGCCAGGTCGGCTACACCTTC.

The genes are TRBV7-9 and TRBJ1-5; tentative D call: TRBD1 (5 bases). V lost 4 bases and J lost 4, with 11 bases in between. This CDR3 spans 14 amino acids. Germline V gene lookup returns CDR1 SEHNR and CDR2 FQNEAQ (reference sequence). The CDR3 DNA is TGTGCCAGCAGCTCATCAGGGAGGAATCAGCCCCAGCATTTT. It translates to CASSSSGRNQPQHF.

This chain's CDR3 is CASMEQFF. The CDR3 DNA follows: TGTGCCAGCATGGAGCAGTTCTTC. The V call is TRBV2, the J call TRBJ2-1; D unresolved. The CDR3 sequence is 8 residues long. Germline V gene data show CDR1 as SNHLY and CDR2 as FYNNEI. The V gene lost 7 bases and the J gene lost 10 bases, with 2 bases spanning the gap.

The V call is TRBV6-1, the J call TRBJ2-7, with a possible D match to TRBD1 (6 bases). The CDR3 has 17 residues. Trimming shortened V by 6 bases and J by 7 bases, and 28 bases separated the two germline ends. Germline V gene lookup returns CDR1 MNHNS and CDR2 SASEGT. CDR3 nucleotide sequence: TGTGCCAGCAGGACAAACCGGGACACTAACGCTTGGGGGGAGCAGTACTTC. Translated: CASRTNRDTNAWGEQYF.

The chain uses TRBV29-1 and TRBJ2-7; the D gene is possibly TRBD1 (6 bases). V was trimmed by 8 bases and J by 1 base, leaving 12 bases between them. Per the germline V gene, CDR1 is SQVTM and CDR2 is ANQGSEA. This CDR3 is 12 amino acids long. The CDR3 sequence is CSPGTPSYEQYF. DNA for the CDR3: TGCAGCCCCGGGACACCTTCCTACGAGCAGTACTTC.

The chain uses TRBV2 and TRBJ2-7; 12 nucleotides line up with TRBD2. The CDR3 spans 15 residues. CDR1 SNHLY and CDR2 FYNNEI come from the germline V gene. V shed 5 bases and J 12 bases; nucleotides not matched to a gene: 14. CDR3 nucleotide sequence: TGTGCCAGCAGTCGATTACTAGCGGGGGGACCCTCAGGGTACTTC. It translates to CASSRLLAGGPSGYF.

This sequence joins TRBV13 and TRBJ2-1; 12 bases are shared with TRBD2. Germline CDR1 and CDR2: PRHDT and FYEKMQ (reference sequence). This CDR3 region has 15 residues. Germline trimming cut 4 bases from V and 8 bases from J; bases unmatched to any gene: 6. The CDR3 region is CASSSGTSGPDEQFF. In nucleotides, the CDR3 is TGTGCCAGCAGCTCAGGGACTAGCGGGCCTGATGAGCAGTTCTTC.